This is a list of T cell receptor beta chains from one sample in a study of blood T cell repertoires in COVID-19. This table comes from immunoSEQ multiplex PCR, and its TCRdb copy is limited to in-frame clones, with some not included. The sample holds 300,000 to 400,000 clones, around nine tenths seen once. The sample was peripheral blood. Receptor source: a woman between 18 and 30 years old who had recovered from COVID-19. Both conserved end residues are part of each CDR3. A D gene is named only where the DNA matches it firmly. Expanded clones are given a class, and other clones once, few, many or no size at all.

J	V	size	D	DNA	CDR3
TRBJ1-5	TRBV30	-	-	TGTGCCTGGAGTGTACAGGTGCCGTGGCCCCAGCATTTT	CAWSVQVPWPQHF
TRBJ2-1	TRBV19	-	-	TGTGCCAGCCGAAAGACACCCCGGGGAAATGAGCAGTTCTTC	CASRKTPRGNEQFF
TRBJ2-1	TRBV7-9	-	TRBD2	TGTGCCAGCAGCCCATCTAGCGGGAGAGTAACCTACAATGAGCAGTTCTTC	CASSPSSGRVTYNEQFF
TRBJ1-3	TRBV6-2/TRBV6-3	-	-	TGTGCCAGCAGTTACGAGCGTGCCGGAAACACCATATATTTT	CASSYERAGNTIYF
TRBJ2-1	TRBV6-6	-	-	TGTGCCAGCAGTTACGGTCACAGGGCGAATGAGCAGTTCTTC	CASSYGHRANEQFF
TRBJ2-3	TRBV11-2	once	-	TGTGCCAGCAGCTTCCGGGGCACAGATACGCAGTATTTT	CASSFRGTDTQYF
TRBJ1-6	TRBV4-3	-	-	TGCGCCAGCAGCCAAGGACGGAGCTCCTATAATTCACCCCTCCACTTT	CASSQGRSSYNSPLHF
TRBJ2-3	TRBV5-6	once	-	TGTGCCAGCAGCCGTCACCCGGGGGATACGCAGTATTTT	CASSRHPGDTQYF
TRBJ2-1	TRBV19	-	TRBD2	TGTGCCAGTAGTGTTCTAGCGGGAATGAGAAATGAGCAGTTCTTC	CASSVLAGMRNEQFF
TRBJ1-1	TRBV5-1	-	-	TGCGCCAGCAGCTTGGGCGGGGAAATAGGGGAAGCTTTCTTT	CASSLGGEIGEAFF
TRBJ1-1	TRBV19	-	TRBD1	TGTGCCAGTAGTTTTGACAGGGGTTACACTGAAGCTTTCTTT	CASSFDRGYTEAFF
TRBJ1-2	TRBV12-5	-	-	TGTGCTAGTGGTTCAAGGACCGGCTTAGGGGATGGCTACACCTTC	CASGSRTGLGDGYTF
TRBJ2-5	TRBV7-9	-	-	TGTGCCAGCAGCTTAGATGCGCAGGGATGGGAGACCCAGTACTTC	CASSLDAQGWETQYF
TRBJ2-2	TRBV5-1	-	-	TGCGCCAGCAGCGTCTATGAAGTCGGGGAGCTGTTTTTT	CASSVYEVGELFF
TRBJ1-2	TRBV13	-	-	TGTGCCAGCAGCATGAAACGACAGTCGTACTATGGCGGCTACACCTTC	CASSMKRQSYYGGYTF
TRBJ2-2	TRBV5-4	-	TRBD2	TGTGCCAGCAGCTTCACTAGCGGGTACACCGGGGAGCTGTTTTTT	CASSFTSGYTGELFF
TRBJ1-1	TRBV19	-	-	TGTGCCAGTAGTATAGTTGCGGGTAGCACTGAAGCTTTCTTT	CASSIVAGSTEAFF
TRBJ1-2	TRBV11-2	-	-	TGTGCCAGCAGCTTAGTGGGGGCGGGCTATGGCTACACCTTC	CASSLVGAGYGYTF
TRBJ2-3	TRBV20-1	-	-	TGCAGTGCTAGTGCAGGGGCGAGGGATACGCAGTATTTT	CSASAGARDTQYF
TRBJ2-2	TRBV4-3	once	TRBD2	TGCGCCAGCAGACAGACTAGCGGGAGGGCCAACGGGGAGCTGTTTTTT	CASRQTSGRANGELFF
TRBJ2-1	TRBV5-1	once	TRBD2	TGCGCCAGCAGCTTTAGCGGGAGCGGCTACAATGAGCAGTTCTTC	CASSFSGSGYNEQFF
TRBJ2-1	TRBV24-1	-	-	TGTGCCACCAAACAGGGTAACAATGAGCAGTTCTTC	CATKQGNNEQFF
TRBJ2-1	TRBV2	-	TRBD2	TGTGCCAGCAGTCCAACCCCAGCGGGAGGGCTGGAGTTCTTC	CASSPTPAGGLEFF
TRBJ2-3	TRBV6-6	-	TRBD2	TGTGCCAGCAGTTACTCGGCGGGAGAGGGGCCAGATACGCAGTATTTT	CASSYSAGEGPDTQYF
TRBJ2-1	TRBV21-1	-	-	TGTGCCAGCAGCAAAGTGATGGACTATGAGCAGTTCTTC	CASSKVMDYEQFF